The 21 T cell receptor beta chains reported below all come from one sample, sequenced in a study of OX40 agonist ivuxolimab in advanced cancers. Method: immunoSEQ multiplex PCR; TCRdb's copy keeps in-frame clones and lacks some. The sample carries 50,000 or so clones, around 85% recorded once. The source material was CD4+ or CD8+ T cells sorted from blood, sampled in a trial of the OX40 agonist ivuxolimab. These receptors all come from an adult with an advanced solid tumor such as melanoma, head and neck, liver or kidney cancer.

The chain uses TRBV5-1 and TRBJ2-5; D is unresolved. CDR3 length: 16 residues. Germline V gene lookup returns CDR1 SGHRS and CDR2 YFSETQ. V was clipped by 0 bases and J by 4 bases, with 16 bases between them. For the CDR3, the DNA is TGCGCCAGCAGCTTGGCCGCAGGACCCAACGGAGAGACCCAGTACTTC. The encoded protein is CASSLAAGPNGETQYF.

The chain couples TRBV11-2 to TRBJ1-1; D is uncertain. Germline V gives CDR1 SGHAT, CDR2 FQNNGV. This CDR3 contains 13 residues. Trimming took off 2 bases at V and 6 bases at J, with 10 bases between the two ends. This CDR3 reads CASSLLLGPEAFF. The DNA of the CDR3 is TGTGCCAGCAGCTTATTGCTGGGCCCTGAAGCTTTCTTT.

The J gene is TRBJ2-5, the V gene TRBV10-1; 10 bases are shared with TRBD2. Trimming cost V 2 bases and J 7 bases; bases outside gene matches: 10. The length of the CDR3 is 16 residues. The germline V gene has CDR1 WNHNN and CDR2 SYGVQD (reference sequence). CDR3 DNA sequence: TGCGCCAGCAGTGAGGGGGCTAGCGGGAGAGTTTGGACCCAGTACTTC. Translated, it gives CASSEGASGRVWTQYF.

The genes are TRBV30 and TRBJ1-5; D gene unclear. CDR3 size: 13 residues. Germline loops: CDR1 GTSNPN, CDR2 SVGIG (reference sequence). V lost 1 base to trimming and J lost 1 base, with 5 bases between them. CDR3 loop: CAWSGGSNQPQHF. The CDR3, as DNA: TGTGCCTGGAGTGGCGGGAGCAATCAGCCCCAGCATTTT.

The rearrangement uses TRBV7-2 and TRBJ2-1; 9 positions match TRBD2. V lost 1 base and J lost 7; bases outside the gene matches: 8. The germline CDR1 and CDR2 sequences are SGHTA and FQGNSA. CDR3 length: 16 amino acids. The CDR3 protein is CASSLGSGLAVNEQFF. CDR3 bases: TGTGCCAGCAGCTTAGGTTCGGGACTAGCTGTTAATGAGCAGTTCTTC.

This clone was detected a few times. V usage is TRBV7-9 and J usage is TRBJ2-7; D assignment may be TRBD1 or TRBD2 (5 bases each). The CDR3 totals 15 residues. Trimming cost V 1 base and J 5 bases, with 15 bases left between them. CDR1 and CDR2 (germline): SEHNR, FQNEAQ (reference sequence). For the CDR3, the DNA is TGTGCCAGCAGCTTAGAGGGGCGGGCCTTCAACGAGCAGTACTTC. Its protein product is CASSLEGRAFNEQYF.

The gene calls are TRBV19 and TRBJ2-7; 7 positions match TRBD1. With 5 bases clipped from V and 1 base from J, the junction kept 8 bases outside the gene matches. The CDR3 runs 15 residues. The germline CDR1 and CDR2 sequences are LNHDA and SQIVND (reference sequence). The CDR3, as DNA: TGTGCCAGTAGTCCCCGGGACAGAGGTTCCTACGAGCAGTACTTC. Translated, it gives CASSPRDRGSYEQYF.

This clone was recorded only once. The rearrangement joins TRBV19 to TRBJ1-5; perhaps TRBD1 as D (6 bases). Germline assignment: CDR1 LNHDA and CDR2 SQIVND (reference sequence). The CDR3 covers 15 residues. V was trimmed by 3 bases and J by 5 bases, leaving 14 bases between them. DNA for the CDR3: TGTGCCAGTAGTATGCTGGGGGCGGGAGATCAGCCCCAGCATTTT. Translation: CASSMLGAGDQPQHF.

The CDR3 region is CASSFGTSARSTDTQYF. The CDR3 DNA follows: TGCGCCAGCAGCTTCGGGACTAGCGCAAGATCCACAGATACGCAGTATTTT. This sequence joins TRBV5-1 and TRBJ2-3, with TRBD2 matching over 10 bases. V trimming: 2 bases; J trimming: 2 bases; junction bases outside the gene matches: 8. Germline CDR1 SGHRS, CDR2 YFSETQ. The CDR3 loop spans 17 amino acids.

There are a few counts of this clone. The chain couples TRBV7-2 to TRBJ1-5, with 7 bases lining up with TRBD1. The junction had 6 bases not matched to a gene; V was cut back by 4 bases and J by 12 bases. Looked up from germline, CDR1 is SGHTA and CDR2 is FQGNSA. The CDR3 loop spans 12 amino acids. The CDR3 sequence: CASSSLRDSQHF. Written as DNA, the CDR3 is TGTGCCAGCAGCTCATTGCGGGACAGCCAGCATTTT.

V usage is TRBV7-2 and J usage is TRBJ2-2, with 14 bases that match TRBD2. The CDR3 runs 18 residues. Germline lookup yields CDR1 SGHTA and CDR2 FQGNSA. J was trimmed by 6 bases and V by 5 bases; bases with no gene match: 11. CDR3 DNA sequence: TGTGCCAGCAGCCTAGGACTAGCGGGAGGTTCAGACGCCGGGGAGCTGTTTTTT. It yields the protein CASSLGLAGGSDAGELFF.

The rearrangement uses TRBV25-1 and TRBJ2-1; no reliable D call. The V gene lost 7 bases and the J gene lost 9 bases, with 16 bases spanning the gap. The CDR3 has 13 residues. Germline V gene sequence: CDR1 MGHDK, CDR2 SYGVNS. As DNA, the CDR3 is TGTGCCAGCAATTCTCTCTACCCAGGTGAGCAGTTCTTC. Translation gives CASNSLYPGEQFF.

The chain is built from TRBV20-1 and TRBJ2-7; 7 nucleotides line up with TRBD2. This CDR3 is 10 amino acids long. The V gene end was trimmed by 3 bases and the J gene end by 7 bases; junction bases not matched to a gene: 0. Germline CDR1 reads DFQATT; CDR2 reads SNEGSKA (reference sequence). CDR3 amino acids: CSARGGEQYF. In nucleotides, the CDR3 is TGCAGTGCTAGGGGGGGGGAGCAGTACTTC.

The chain uses TRBV28 and TRBJ1-4, with TRBD1 identical over 12 bases. The junction had 7 bases not matched to a gene; V was cut back by 6 bases and J by 8 bases. Germline CDR1 and CDR2: MDHEN and SYDVKM. The CDR3 length is 15 residues. CDR3 region: CASRSLGTGGEKLFF. In nucleotides, the CDR3 is TGTGCCAGCAGATCCCTTGGGACAGGGGGCGAAAAACTGTTTTTT.

The chain couples TRBV4-2 to TRBJ1-5, with TRBD1 as a possible D gene (5 bases). Germline CDR1 is LGHNA and CDR2 is YNFKEQ. This CDR3 comprises 17 residues. Trimming removed 1 base at V and 5 bases at J, with 18 bases between. CDR3 region: CASSQANRWQGDQPQHF. CDR3 DNA sequence: TGTGCCAGCAGCCAAGCGAATAGATGGCAGGGAGATCAGCCCCAGCATTTT.

This chain connects TRBV19 to TRBJ1-5; D perhaps matches TRBD1 (6 bases). The CDR3 totals 20 residues. V lost 6 bases and J 2 bases, leaving 29 bases between the germline ends. CDR1 is LNHDA, CDR2 SQIVND, per germline (reference sequence). The CDR3 here is CASRLTGLGIPTQGNQPQHF. CDR3 bases: TGTGCCAGTAGACTTACAGGGCTAGGGATCCCTACCCAAGGCAATCAGCCCCAGCATTTT.

J is TRBJ1-5 and V is TRBV19; TRBD1 aligns across 10 bases. The CDR3 length is 15 residues. The V and J ends lost 6 bases and 0 bases, in that order; junction bases with no gene match: 2. Germline V gene sequence: CDR1 LNHDA, CDR2 SQIVND (reference sequence). The CDR3 region is CASSGDRGSNQPQHF. The CDR3, as DNA: TGTGCCAGTAGCGGGGACAGGGGTAGCAATCAGCCCCAGCATTTT.

This clone has only a few counts. This chain connects TRBV28 to TRBJ1-5; D unresolved. The CDR3 contains 14 residues. Trimming shortened V by 2 bases and J by 6 bases, and 11 bases separated the two germline ends. Per germline, CDR1 MDHEN and CDR2 SYDVKM. The CDR3 protein is CASSLVGPPQPQHF. CDR3 in DNA: TGTGCCAGCAGTTTAGTGGGTCCGCCTCAGCCCCAGCATTTT.

The chain is built from TRBV6-4 and TRBJ2-3; 11 nucleotides align to TRBD2. Germline lookup yields CDR1 MRHNA and CDR2 SNTAGT. The ends lost 5 bases at V and 5 bases at J; junction bases unmatched: 6. This CDR3 region has 15 residues. The CDR3 sequence is CASSPLAGVGDTQYF. Here the CDR3 DNA reads TGTGCCAGCAGTCCACTAGCGGGAGTGGGAGATACGCAGTATTTT.

For the CDR3, the DNA is TGTGCCAGCTCACCAGTAGCCGGGACTAGCGGGAGTGTAGAGCAGTTCTTC. Protein product: CASSPVAGTSGSVEQFF. The chain uses TRBV18 and TRBJ2-1; 14 nucleotides agree with TRBD2. J lost 10 bases, V lost 2 bases, and 10 bases had no gene match. Germline CDR1 and CDR2: KGHSH and LQKENI. This CDR3 has 17 amino acids.

A single count supports this clone. This rearrangement joins TRBV21-1 to TRBJ2-7; the D call TRBD2 from the table was never checked on the DNA. TRBV21-1 is an annotated pseudogene. The CDR3 is 13 amino acids. In DNA form, the CDR3 reads TGTGCCAGCAGCCCGGAAGGAGTTTGCGAGCAGTACTTC. This sequence encodes CASSPEGVCEQYF.